This T cell receptor (beta chain) was retrieved from a study of cytomegalovirus exposure and HLA in healthy donors. Study-level information: There were about 85 million unique TCRs (from HLA-typed donors) in an early data release.

To note about this clone: As yet, its antigen is unknown.

The germline V gene has CDR1 MDHEN and CDR2 SYDVKM. Trimming removed 1 base from V and 6 bases from J; junction bases left unmatched: 5. This CDR3 is built from 14 residues. General study results and limits: A later analysis linked a missense DCLRE1C variant to TCR beta V- and J-gene trimming.

The PCR used 60 Vbeta and 13 Jbeta primers. Clones were read by immunoSEQ multiplex PCR, and TCRdb kept only the in-frame ones, dropping some. The table records about 190,000 clones, around 86% of them present only once. The material sequenced was PBMCs. V and J are TRBV28 and TRBJ2-7; 8 bases map to TRBD2. This TCR was sampled from a young woman in good health and CMV-seronegative. CDR3 amino acids: CASSLSGRASEQYF. The CDR3 coding sequence is TGTGCCAGCAGTTTATCCGGGAGGGCTTCCGAGCAGTACTTC.